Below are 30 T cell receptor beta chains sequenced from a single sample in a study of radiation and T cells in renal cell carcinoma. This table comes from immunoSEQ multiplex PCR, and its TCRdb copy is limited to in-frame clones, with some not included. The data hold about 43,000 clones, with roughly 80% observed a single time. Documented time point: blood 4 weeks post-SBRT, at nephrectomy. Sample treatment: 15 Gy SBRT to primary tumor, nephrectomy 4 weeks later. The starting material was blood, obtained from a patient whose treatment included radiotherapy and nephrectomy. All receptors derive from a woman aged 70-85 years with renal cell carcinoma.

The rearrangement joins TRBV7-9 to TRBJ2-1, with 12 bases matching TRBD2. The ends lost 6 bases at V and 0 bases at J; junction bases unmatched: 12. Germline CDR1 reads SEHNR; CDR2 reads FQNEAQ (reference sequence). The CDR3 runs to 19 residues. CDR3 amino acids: CASRKLGLAGQSSYNEQFF. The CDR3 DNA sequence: TGTGCCAGCAGAAAACTGGGACTAGCGGGCCAAAGCTCCTACAATGAGCAGTTCTTC.

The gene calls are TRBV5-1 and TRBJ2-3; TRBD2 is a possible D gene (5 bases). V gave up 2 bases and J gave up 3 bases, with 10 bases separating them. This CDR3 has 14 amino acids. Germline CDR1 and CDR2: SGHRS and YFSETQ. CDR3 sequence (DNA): TGCGCCAGCAGCTTTAGCGCACGAACAGATACGCAGTATTTT. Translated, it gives CASSFSARTDTQYF.

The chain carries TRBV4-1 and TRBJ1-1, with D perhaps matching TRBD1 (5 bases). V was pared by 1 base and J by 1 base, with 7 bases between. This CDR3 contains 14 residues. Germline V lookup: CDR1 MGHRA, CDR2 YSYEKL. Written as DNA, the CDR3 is TGCGCCAGCAGCCAAGGGAGGGGGAACACTGAAGCTTTCTTT. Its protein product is CASSQGRGNTEAFF.

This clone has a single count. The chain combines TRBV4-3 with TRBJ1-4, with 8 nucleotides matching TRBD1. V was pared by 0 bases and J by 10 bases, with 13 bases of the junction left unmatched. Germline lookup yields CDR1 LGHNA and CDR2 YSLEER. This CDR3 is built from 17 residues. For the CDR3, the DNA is TGCGCCAGCAGCCAAGAGCCCATTGACAGGGGTTCCGGAAAACTGTTTTTT. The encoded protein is CASSQEPIDRGSGKLFF.

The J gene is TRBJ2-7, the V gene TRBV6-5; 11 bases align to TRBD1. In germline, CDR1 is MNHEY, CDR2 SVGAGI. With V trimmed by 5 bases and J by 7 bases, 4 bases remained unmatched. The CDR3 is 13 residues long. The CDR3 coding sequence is TGTGCCAGCAGTGGACAGGGGGCGCGTGAGCAGTACTTC. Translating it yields CASSGQGAREQYF.

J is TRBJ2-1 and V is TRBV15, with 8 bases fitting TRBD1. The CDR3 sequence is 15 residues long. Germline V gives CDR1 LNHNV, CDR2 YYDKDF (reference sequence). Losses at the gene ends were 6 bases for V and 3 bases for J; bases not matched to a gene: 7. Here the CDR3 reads CATREGQALYNEQFF. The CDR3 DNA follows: TGTGCCACCAGGGAGGGACAGGCACTCTACAATGAGCAGTTCTTC.

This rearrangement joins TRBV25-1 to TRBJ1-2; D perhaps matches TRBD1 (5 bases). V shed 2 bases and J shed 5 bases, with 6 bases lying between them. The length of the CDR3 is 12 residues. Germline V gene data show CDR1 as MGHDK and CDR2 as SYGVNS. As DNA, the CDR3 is TGTGCCAGCAGTGAAGGGGGATATGGCTACACCTTC. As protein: CASSEGGYGYTF.

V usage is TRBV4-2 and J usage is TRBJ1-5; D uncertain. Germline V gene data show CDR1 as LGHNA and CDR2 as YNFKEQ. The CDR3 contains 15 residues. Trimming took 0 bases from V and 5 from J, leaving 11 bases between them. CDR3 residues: CASSQDTGKHQPQHF. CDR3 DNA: TGTGCCAGCAGCCAAGATACTGGGAAACATCAGCCCCAGCATTTT.

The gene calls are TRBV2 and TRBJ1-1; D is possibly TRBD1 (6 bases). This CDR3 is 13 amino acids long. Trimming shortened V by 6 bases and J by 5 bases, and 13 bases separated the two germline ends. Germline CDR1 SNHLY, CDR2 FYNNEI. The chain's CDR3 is CASRGPGDTEAFF. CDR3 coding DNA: TGTGCCAGCAGGGGCCCAGGGGATACTGAAGCTTTCTTT. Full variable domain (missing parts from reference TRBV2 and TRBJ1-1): EPEVTQTPSHQVTQMGQEVILRCVPISNHLYFYWYRQILGQKVEFLVSFYNNEISEKSEIFDDQFSVERPDGSNFTLKIRSTKLEDSAMYFCASRGPGDTEAFFGQGTRLTVV.

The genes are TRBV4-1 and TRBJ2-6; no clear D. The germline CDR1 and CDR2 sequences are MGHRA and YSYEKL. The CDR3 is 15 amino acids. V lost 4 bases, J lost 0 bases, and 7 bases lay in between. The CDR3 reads CASSPDPSGANVLTF. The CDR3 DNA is TGCGCCAGCAGCCCCGACCCCTCTGGGGCCAACGTCCTGACTTTC.

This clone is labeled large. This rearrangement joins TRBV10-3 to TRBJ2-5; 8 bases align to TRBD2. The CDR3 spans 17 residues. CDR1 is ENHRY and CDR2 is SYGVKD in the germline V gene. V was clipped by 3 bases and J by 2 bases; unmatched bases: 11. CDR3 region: CAISDQAGTREQETQYF. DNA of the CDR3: TGTGCCATCAGTGACCAAGCCGGGACTAGAGAGCAAGAGACCCAGTACTTC.

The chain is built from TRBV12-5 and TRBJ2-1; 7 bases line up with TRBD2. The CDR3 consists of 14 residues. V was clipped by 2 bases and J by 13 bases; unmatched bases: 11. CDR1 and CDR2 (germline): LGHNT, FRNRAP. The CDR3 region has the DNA TGTGCTAGTGGTTTGCCCCCCGTGGGCGGGAGCCAGTTCTTC. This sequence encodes CASGLPPVGGSQFF.

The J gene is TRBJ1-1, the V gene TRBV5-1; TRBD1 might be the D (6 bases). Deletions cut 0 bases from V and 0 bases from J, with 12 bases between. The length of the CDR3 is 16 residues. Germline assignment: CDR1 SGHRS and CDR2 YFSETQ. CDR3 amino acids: CASSLAGQNMNTEAFF. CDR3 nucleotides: TGCGCCAGCAGCTTGGCCGGACAGAACATGAACACTGAAGCTTTCTTT.

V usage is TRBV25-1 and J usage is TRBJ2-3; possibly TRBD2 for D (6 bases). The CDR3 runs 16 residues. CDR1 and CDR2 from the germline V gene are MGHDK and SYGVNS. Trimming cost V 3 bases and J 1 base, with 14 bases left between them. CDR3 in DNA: TGTGCCAGCAGTGAGCTCACTAGCCGGGGCACAGATACGCAGTATTTT. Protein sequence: CASSELTSRGTDTQYF.

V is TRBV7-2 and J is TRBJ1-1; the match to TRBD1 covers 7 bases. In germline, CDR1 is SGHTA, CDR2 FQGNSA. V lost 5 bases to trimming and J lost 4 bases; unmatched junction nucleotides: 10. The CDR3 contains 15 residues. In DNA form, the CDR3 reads TGTGCCAGCAGCCGTCGACAGGGCGTAAGCACTGAAGCTTTCTTT. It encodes CASSRRQGVSTEAFF.

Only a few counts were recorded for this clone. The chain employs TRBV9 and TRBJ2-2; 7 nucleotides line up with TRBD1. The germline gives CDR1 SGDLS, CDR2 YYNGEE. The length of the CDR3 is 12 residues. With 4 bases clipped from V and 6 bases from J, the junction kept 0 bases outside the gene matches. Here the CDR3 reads CASSTGAGELFF. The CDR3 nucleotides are TGTGCCAGCAGCACAGGGGCCGGGGAGCTGTTTTTT.

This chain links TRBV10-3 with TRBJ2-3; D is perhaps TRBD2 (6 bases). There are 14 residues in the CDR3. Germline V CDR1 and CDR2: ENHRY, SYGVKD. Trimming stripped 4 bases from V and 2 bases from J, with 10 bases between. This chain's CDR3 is CAISGWGDTDTQYF. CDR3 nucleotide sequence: TGTGCCATCAGTGGGTGGGGGGACACAGATACGCAGTATTTT.

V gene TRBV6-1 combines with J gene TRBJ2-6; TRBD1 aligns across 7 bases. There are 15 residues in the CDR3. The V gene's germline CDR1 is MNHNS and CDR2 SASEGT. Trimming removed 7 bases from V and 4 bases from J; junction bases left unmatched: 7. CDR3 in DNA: TGTGCCAGCACTAAAGGGGGCCCCGGGGCCAACGTCCTGACTTTC. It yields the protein CASTKGGPGANVLTF.

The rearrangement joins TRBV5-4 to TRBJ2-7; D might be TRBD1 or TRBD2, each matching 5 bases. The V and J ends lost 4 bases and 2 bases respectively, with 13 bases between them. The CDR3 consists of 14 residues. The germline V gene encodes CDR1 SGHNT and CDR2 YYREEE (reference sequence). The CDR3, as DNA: TGTGCCAGCAGCAAGGCCGGGACCGCCTACGAGCAGTACTTC. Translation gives CASSKAGTAYEQYF.

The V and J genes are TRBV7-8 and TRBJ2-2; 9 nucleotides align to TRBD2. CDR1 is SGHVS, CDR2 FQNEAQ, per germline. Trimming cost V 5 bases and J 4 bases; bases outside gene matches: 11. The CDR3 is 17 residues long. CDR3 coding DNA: TGTGCCAGCAGCCCGCCCCCGGGCGGGAGGGTCACCGGGGAGCTGTTTTTT. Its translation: CASSPPPGGRVTGELFF.

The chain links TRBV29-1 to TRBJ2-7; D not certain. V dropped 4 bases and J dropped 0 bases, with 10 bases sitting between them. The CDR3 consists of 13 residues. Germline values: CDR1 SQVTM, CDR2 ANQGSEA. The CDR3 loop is CSVGPESSYEQYF. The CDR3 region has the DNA TGCAGCGTTGGCCCGGAAAGCTCCTACGAGCAGTACTTC.

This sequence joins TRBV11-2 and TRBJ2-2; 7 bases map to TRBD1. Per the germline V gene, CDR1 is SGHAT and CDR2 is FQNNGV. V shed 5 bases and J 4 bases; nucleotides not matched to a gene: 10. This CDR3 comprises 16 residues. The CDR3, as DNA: TGTGCCAGCAGCCAGAGGGGGCCCGTCTCCACCGGGGAGCTGTTTTTT. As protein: CASSQRGPVSTGELFF. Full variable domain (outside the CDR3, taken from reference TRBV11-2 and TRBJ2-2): EAGVAQSPRYKIIEKRQSVAFWCNPISGHATLYWYQQILGQGPKLLIQFQNNGVVDDSQLPKDRFSAERLKGVDSTLKIQPAKLEDSAVYLCASSQRGPVSTGELFFGEGSRLTVL.

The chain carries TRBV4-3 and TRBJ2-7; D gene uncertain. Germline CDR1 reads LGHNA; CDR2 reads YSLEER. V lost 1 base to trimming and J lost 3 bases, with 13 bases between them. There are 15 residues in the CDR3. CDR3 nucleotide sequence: TGCGCCAGCAGCCAAGGTGTAGAGGTGGGCTACGAGCAGTACTTC. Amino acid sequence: CASSQGVEVGYEQYF.

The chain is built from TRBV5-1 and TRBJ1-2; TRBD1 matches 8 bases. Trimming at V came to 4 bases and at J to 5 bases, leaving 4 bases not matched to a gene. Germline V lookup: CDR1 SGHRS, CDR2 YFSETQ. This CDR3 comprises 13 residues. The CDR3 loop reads CASSQTGEYGYTF. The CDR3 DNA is TGCGCCAGCAGCCAGACAGGGGAATATGGCTACACCTTC.

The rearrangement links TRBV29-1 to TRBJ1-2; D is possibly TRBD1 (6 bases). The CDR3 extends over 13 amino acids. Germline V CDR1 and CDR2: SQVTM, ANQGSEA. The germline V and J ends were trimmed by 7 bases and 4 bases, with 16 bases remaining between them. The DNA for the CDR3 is TGCAGCGCCGAATTACAGGGAAGCTATGGCTACACCTTC. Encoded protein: CSAELQGSYGYTF. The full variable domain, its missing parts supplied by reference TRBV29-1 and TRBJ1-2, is SAVISQKPSRDICQRGTSLTIQCQVDSQVTMMFWYRQQPGQSLTLIATANQGSEATYESGFVIDKFPISRPNLTFSTLTVSNMSPEDSSIYLCSAELQGSYGYTFGSGTRLTVV.

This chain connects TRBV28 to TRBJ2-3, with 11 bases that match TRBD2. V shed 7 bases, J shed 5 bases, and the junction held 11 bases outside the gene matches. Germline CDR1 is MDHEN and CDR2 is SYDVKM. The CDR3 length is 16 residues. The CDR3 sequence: CASTVGLAGGLDTQYF. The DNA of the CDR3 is TGTGCCAGCACCGTCGGGCTAGCGGGGGGTCTAGATACGCAGTATTTT.

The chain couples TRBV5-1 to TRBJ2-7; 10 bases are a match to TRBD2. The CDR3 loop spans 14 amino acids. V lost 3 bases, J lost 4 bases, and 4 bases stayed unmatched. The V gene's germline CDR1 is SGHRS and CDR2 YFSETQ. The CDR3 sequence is CASSSSSGSYEQYF. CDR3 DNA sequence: TGCGCCAGCAGCTCTTCTAGCGGGAGTTACGAGCAGTACTTC.

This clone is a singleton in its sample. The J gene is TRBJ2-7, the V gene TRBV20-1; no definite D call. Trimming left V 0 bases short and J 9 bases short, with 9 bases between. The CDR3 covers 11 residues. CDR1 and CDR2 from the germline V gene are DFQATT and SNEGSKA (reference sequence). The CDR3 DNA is TGCAGTGCTAGAGATCTCTTAAGGCAGTACTTC. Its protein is CSARDLLRQYF.

CDR3 nucleotide sequence: TGCGCCAGCAGCTCGCCGGGACAACTACAGCCCCAGCATTTT. Translating it yields CASSSPGQLQPQHF. The chain uses TRBV4-1 and TRBJ1-5; D may be TRBD1 (6 bases). Germline V CDR1 and CDR2: MGHRA, YSYEKL. This CDR3 comprises 14 residues. V lost 5 bases and J 7 bases, leaving 15 bases between the germline ends.

CDR3 sequence (DNA): TGTGCCAGCAGTTGGAACAGGGACAATGAGCAGTTCTTC. Residues: CASSWNRDNEQFF. This sequence joins TRBV27 and TRBJ2-1; possibly TRBD1 for D (6 bases). This CDR3 region has 13 residues. Trimming removed 4 bases at V and 5 bases at J, with 9 bases between. The germline CDR1 and CDR2 sequences are MNHEY and SMNVEV (reference sequence).